This T cell receptor (beta chain) was observed in a study of control samples from healthy donors and cancer patients (dated by TCRdb to 2018 to 2021). For CDR1 and CDR2, the germline V gene (reference sequence) lists DFQATT and SNEGSKA. The CDR3 measures 12 amino acids from cysteine to phenylalanine. Only the CDR3 portion is preserved as DNA: 36 bases, with reading frame beginning at the first base. At the junction V is shortened by 3 bases and J by 9 bases; bases outside the gene matches: 6. Library preparation employed the immunoSEQ multiplex PCR assay. TCRdb carries this immuneACCESS record with in-frame sequences only. Its versions omit some clonotypes, under half of them owing to an unresolved V gene in the studies checked, with the rest unexplained. The sample yields about 100,000 clones; 80% to 95% were counted once. Roughly 8% of the sample lies in the top ten. In regard to this clone: Which antigen it targets is not known. No quality values exist for individual bases; no much larger clone is one base distant.

This TCR was recovered from a man in his late teens or twenties in good health. The sequencing input was blood. This chain is built from TRBV20-1 and TRBJ1-1; TRBD1 lines up with 8 middle nucleotides. The CDR3 corresponds to CSASTGQVKAFF. The DNA is TGCAGTGCTAGTACGGGACAGGTAAAAGCTTTCTTT.